This T cell receptor beta chain was recovered during a study of blood T cell repertoires in COVID-19. In the authors' workflow: Amplification of reference gene primers was used by the study to estimate nucleated cell counts. Only in-frame clones appear in the TCRdb table, and some are missing; sequencing was by immunoSEQ multiplex PCR. That table supplies the V and J calls and clone size; D and trimming were determined from the DNA. The sample holds roughly 300,000 clones, approximately 87% seen once. The clonotype originates from a woman in her 50s who had recovered from COVID-19. The source material was peripheral blood.

The CDR3 region is CASHQGPWGYTF. In DNA, the CDR3 is TGTGCCAGCCACCAGGGTCCGTGGGGCTACACCTTC. The chain links TRBV5-8 to TRBJ1-2, with D maybe TRBD1 (5 bases). CDR1 and CDR2 from the germline V gene are SGHTS and YDEGEE. This CDR3 has 12 amino acids. V lost 7 bases to trimming and J lost 8 bases, with 15 bases between them.